A single sample is the source of the 6 T cell receptor beta chains below, sequenced in a study of identical twins. TCRdb redid the calling of the 5' RACE reads with MiXCR, one entry per CDR3 protein. The sample carries around 490,000 distinct CDR3 sequences, approximately 14% recorded once. The data were also submitted as part of a second study, on yellow fever vaccine responses in identical twins.

Sequencing used CD4+ T cells sorted from blood. All receptors derive from a woman aged 18-29 years in good health.

The chain carries TRBV6-1 and TRBJ2-1, with 10 bases identical to TRBD2. CDR3 length: 16 amino acids. Per germline, CDR1 MNHNS and CDR2 SASEGT. V shed 6 bases and J 0 bases; nucleotides not matched to a gene: 5. The CDR3 region is CASREGLANSYNEQFF. CDR3 DNA sequence: TGTGCCAGCAGGGAGGGACTAGCGAACTCCTACAATGAGCAGTTCTTC.

This clonotype was detected a few times. V is TRBV27 and J is TRBJ1-1, with 9 bases fitting TRBD1. The V segment lost 0 bases and the J segment 4 bases; nucleotides outside the gene matches: 3. This CDR3 has 15 amino acids. From germline, CDR1 is MNHEY and CDR2 SMNVEV (reference sequence). The CDR3 sequence: CASSLSGQGVTEAFF. CDR3 DNA sequence: TGTGCCAGCAGTTTATCGGGACAGGGAGTCACTGAAGCTTTCTTT.

V is TRBV20-1 and J is TRBJ2-2; 7 bases fit TRBD2. CDR1 is DFQATT, CDR2 SNEGSKA, per germline (reference sequence). V dropped 0 bases and J dropped 5; count of bases not matched to a gene: 6. The CDR3 loop spans 15 amino acids. CDR3 in amino acids: CSAREGGSETGELFF. In DNA, the CDR3 is TGCAGTGCTAGAGAGGGCGGGAGCGAGACCGGGGAGCTGTTTTTT.

This rearrangement joins TRBV24-1 to TRBJ2-3; weak D call: TRBD1 (6 bases). The CDR3 totals 15 residues. Germline-derived CDR1 and CDR2 are KGHDR and SFDVKD. Between the trimmed V and J ends, which lost 4 bases and 0 bases, there was a span of 10 bases. The CDR3 loop reads CATSDQTGSTDTQYF. The CDR3 DNA is TGTGCCACCAGTGACCAGACAGGAAGCACAGATACGCAGTATTTT.

This clonotype came up a few times. The gene calls are TRBV7-6 and TRBJ2-7; 9 bases are shared with TRBD2. The CDR3 contains 17 residues. Germline V gene data show CDR1 as SGHVS and CDR2 as FNYEAQ. V lost 1 base and J lost 3; bases outside the gene matches: 10. The DNA of the CDR3 is TGTGCCAGCAGCTTAGGTACGTTGACTAGCGGAGACTACGAGCAGTACTTC. Residues: CASSLGTLTSGDYEQYF.

This chain links TRBV11-2 with TRBJ2-4; D is ambiguous. This CDR3 region has 16 residues. Between the trimmed V and J ends, which lost 1 base and 2 bases, there was a span of 12 bases. Germline V CDR1 and CDR2: SGHAT, FQNNGV. The CDR3 nucleotides read TGTGCCAGCAGCTTAGGAAATATCCTATCCAAAAACATTCAGTACTTC. This codes for CASSLGNILSKNIQYF.